This T cell receptor beta chain was profiled in a study of graft-versus-host responses after intestinal transplantation. Across the study: Multivisceral, liver-intestinal, or isolated intestinal grafts were transplanted into recipients. Tacrolimus plus steroids were given to all recipients for around three years, preceded by anti-thymocyte globulin induction.

Study-level results: GvH clones turned up in recipient marrow; some had shown up first in ileum or blood.

On this clone itself: The target antigen is unknown.

The assay was immunoSEQ multiplex PCR, and TCRdb's table has in-frame clones only and misses some. The sample holds nearly 100,000 clones, 80% to 95% seen once. The germline CDR1 and CDR2 sequences are SNHLY and FYNNEI. The CDR3 has 14 amino acids. V gave up 6 bases and J gave up 5 bases; unmatched junction bases: 4. The sample was PBMCs, taken just under 460 days after intestinal transplant. This sequence originates from a human patient who received an intestinal transplant, so some T cells may come from the graft donor. The chain links TRBV2 to TRBJ2-5; 12 bases are shared with TRBD2. CDR3 protein: CASRPGTSGETQYF. The CDR3 bases are TGTGCCAGCAGGCCCGGGACTAGCGGGGAGACCCAGTACTTC. The full variable domain, completed using reference TRBV2 and TRBJ2-5, is EPEVTQTPSHQVTQMGQEVILRCVPISNHLYFYWYRQILGQKVEFLVSFYNNEISEKSEIFDDQFSVERPDGSNFTLKIRSTKLEDSAMYFCASRPGTSGETQYFGPGTRLLVL.